This TCR beta chain was obtained from a study of cytomegalovirus exposure and HLA in healthy donors. Study conclusions and caveats: Follow-up analysis later connected one missense variant in DCLRE1C with trimming of TCR beta V- and J-genes. There were a few CMV-associated chains whose specificity for CMV antigens was confirmed in vitro.

Note on this clone: Its antigen remains unidentified.

Primers: 60 Vbeta forward and 13 Jbeta reverse. TCRdb's copy holds only in-frame clones and misses some; the assay was immunoSEQ multiplex PCR. Among about 120,000 clones listed, 65% to 80% were seen once. Trimming cost V 4 bases and J 0 bases, with 9 bases left between them. Germline CDR1 is LGHNA and CDR2 is YSLEER. The CDR3 runs to 14 residues. This TCR came from a woman between 40 and 55 years old in good health and CMV-seropositive. The chain couples TRBV4-3 to TRBJ2-5; possible D gene TRBD1, 6 bases. Sequencing was done on a sample of PBMCs. This chain's CDR3 is CASSPWDNQETQYF. The CDR3 DNA is TGCGCCAGCAGCCCTTGGGACAACCAAGAGACCCAGTACTTC.